A single sample is the source of the 16 T cell receptor beta chains below, sequenced in a study of blood T cell repertoires in COVID-19. The table came from immunoSEQ multiplex PCR; TCRdb's copy has only in-frame clones and leaves some out. Of fewer than 200,000 clones listed, about 80% were seen once; the top ten hold about 7%. Sequencing used peripheral blood. All receptors derive from a man aged 55 to 69 with acute or convalescent COVID-19.

The V gene is TRBV19, the J gene TRBJ1-1; 10 positions agree with TRBD1. V shed 6 bases and J 5 bases; nucleotides not matched to a gene: 9. The CDR3 is made up of 15 amino acids. In germline, CDR1 is LNHDA, CDR2 SQIVND (reference sequence). CDR3 sequence: CASRGQGWVVTEAFF. CDR3 sequence (DNA): TGTGCCAGTAGGGGACAGGGGTGGGTAGTAACTGAAGCTTTCTTT.

This clone has only one observation. This chain uses TRBV6-5 with TRBJ1-1; 9 nucleotides align to TRBD1. The CDR3 covers 15 residues. Germline trimming cut 2 bases from V and 4 bases from J; bases unmatched to any gene: 5. Germline V gives CDR1 MNHEY, CDR2 SVGAGI. CDR3 region: CASSYGTGWATEAFF. The CDR3, as DNA: TGTGCCAGCAGTTACGGGACAGGGTGGGCCACTGAAGCTTTCTTT.

V and J are TRBV7-2 and TRBJ2-7; possible D gene TRBD2, 5 bases. V was cut by 0 bases and J by 3 bases, with 9 bases left in between. Germline loops: CDR1 SGHTA, CDR2 FQGNSA. The CDR3 is 14 residues long. DNA for the CDR3: TGTGCCAGCAGCTTAGCGGTCGGGGTCTACGAGCAGTACTTC. Residues: CASSLAVGVYEQYF.

Here the CDR3 reads CASSQSAPRDTQYF. In nucleotides, the CDR3 is TGCGCCAGCAGTCAATCGGCTCCCAGGGATACGCAGTATTTT. The genes are TRBV23-1 and TRBJ2-3, with D hard to call. TRBV23-1 is marked as an open reading frame, function uncertain. With 0 bases removed from V and 6 bases from J, the gap between germline ends came to 10 bases. The CDR3 totals 14 residues.

This clone was counted at least ten times. The chain recombines TRBV10-3 with TRBJ1-4; D remains ambiguous. The CDR3 covers 13 residues. Trimming removed 2 bases from V and 5 bases from J, with 6 bases in between. The V gene's germline CDR1 is ENHRY and CDR2 SYGVKD. CDR3 in amino acids: CAISEPRNEKLFF. CDR3 nucleotide sequence: TGTGCCATCAGTGAGCCCCGGAATGAAAAACTGTTTTTT.

The chain joins TRBV6-1 to TRBJ1-1; D is possibly TRBD1 (6 bases). The CDR3 is made up of 13 amino acids. CDR1 and CDR2 (germline): MNHNS, SASEGT. Trimming cost V 3 bases and J 11 bases, with 16 bases left between them. The CDR3 sequence is CASSEVGGSDAFF. In DNA form, the CDR3 reads TGTGCCAGCAGTGAGGTAGGGGGAAGTGATGCTTTCTTT.

In nucleotides, the CDR3 is TGCGCCAGCGGGACTAGCCGCACAGATACGCAGTATTTT. Translated: CASGTSRTDTQYF. This chain connects TRBV5-1 to TRBJ2-3; 9 bases agree with TRBD2. The CDR3 runs to 13 residues. With 7 bases clipped from V and 1 base from J, the junction kept 1 base outside the gene matches. Germline values: CDR1 SGHRS, CDR2 YFSETQ.

The rearrangement links TRBV21-1 to TRBJ2-3; no check of the table's D call, TRBD2, against the DNA was made. TRBV21-1 is a listed pseudogene. This CDR3 has 18 amino acids. The CDR3 is CASSKEGLAGGPTDTQYF. The DNA of the CDR3 is TGTGCCAGCAGCAAAGAAGGGCTAGCGGGGGGACCCACAGATACGCAGTATTTT.

The sample holds one count of this clone. The J gene is TRBJ2-7, the V gene TRBV2; D is possibly TRBD2 (5 bases). V shed 1 base and J shed 0 bases, with 10 bases lying between them. Per the germline V gene, CDR1 is SNHLY and CDR2 is FYNNEI. This CDR3 is 15 amino acids long. Written as DNA, the CDR3 is TGTGCCAGCAGTGAAGGGGCGGGCAGCTCCTACGAGCAGTACTTC. It specifies CASSEGAGSSYEQYF.

This clone was detected only a few times. This chain links TRBV15 with TRBJ1-5; 7 bases line up with TRBD1. After removal of 3 bases from V and 5 bases from J, the junction contained 7 bases not matched to a gene. The CDR3 is 15 residues long. The germline CDR1 and CDR2 sequences are LNHNV and YYDKDF (reference sequence). In nucleotides, the CDR3 is TGTGCCACCAGCAGGTCTCGACAGGGCGATCAGCCCCAGCATTTT. Protein sequence: CATSRSRQGDQPQHF.

The rearrangement uses TRBV24-1 and TRBJ2-1; no reliable D call. This CDR3 has 15 amino acids. V was shortened by 4 bases and J by 3 bases, with 12 bases between the two germline ends. The V gene's germline CDR1 is KGHDR and CDR2 SFDVKD. The CDR3 reads CATSDAKVRYNEQFF. In DNA form, the CDR3 reads TGTGCCACCAGTGACGCTAAAGTTCGCTACAATGAGCAGTTCTTC.

V is TRBV6-4 and J is TRBJ2-1; a weak D match, TRBD1 (6 bases). Germline V gene data show CDR1 as MRHNA and CDR2 as SNTAGT. The CDR3 extends over 15 amino acids. V was pared by 3 bases and J by 5 bases, with 14 bases between. The chain's CDR3 is CASSEGYRVDNEQFF. CDR3 coding DNA: TGTGCCAGCAGTGAGGGCTACAGGGTAGACAATGAGCAGTTCTTC.

The chain recombines TRBV24-1 with TRBJ2-3; no definite D call. Trimming took 4 bases from V and 3 from J, leaving 4 bases between them. This CDR3 is built from 12 residues. Germline CDR1 reads KGHDR; CDR2 reads SFDVKD. CDR3 bases: TGTGCCACCAGTGACCCGACAGATACGCAGTATTTT. Amino acids: CATSDPTDTQYF.

The rearrangement links TRBV10-2 to TRBJ2-5; 8 bases line up with TRBD2. The ends lost 4 bases at V and 7 bases at J; junction bases unmatched: 14. In germline, CDR1 is WSHSY, CDR2 SAAADI. This CDR3 spans 16 amino acids. The CDR3 nucleotides read TGCGCCAGCAGTGGGGGGAGTAGCGGGGTCTGGGGGACCCAGTACTTC. It encodes CASSGGSSGVWGTQYF.

V and J are TRBV2 and TRBJ2-5; the match to TRBD2 covers 8 bases. V lost 7 bases to trimming and J lost 0 bases; unmatched junction nucleotides: 7. This CDR3 has 15 amino acids. Germline assignment: CDR1 SNHLY and CDR2 FYNNEI. CDR3 sequence reads: CASKLADLYQETQYF. The DNA for the CDR3 is TGTGCCAGCAAACTAGCGGACCTGTACCAAGAGACCCAGTACTTC.

The chain has TRBV10-3 and TRBJ2-1; 7 bases agree with TRBD1. J lost 8 bases, V lost 10 bases, and 8 bases had no gene match. The CDR3 sequence is 12 residues long. Germline V lookup: CDR1 ENHRY, CDR2 SYGVKD. The CDR3 DNA reads as TGTGCCACGAAGACAGGGCGGGATGAGCAGTTCTTC. Its protein product is CATKTGRDEQFF.